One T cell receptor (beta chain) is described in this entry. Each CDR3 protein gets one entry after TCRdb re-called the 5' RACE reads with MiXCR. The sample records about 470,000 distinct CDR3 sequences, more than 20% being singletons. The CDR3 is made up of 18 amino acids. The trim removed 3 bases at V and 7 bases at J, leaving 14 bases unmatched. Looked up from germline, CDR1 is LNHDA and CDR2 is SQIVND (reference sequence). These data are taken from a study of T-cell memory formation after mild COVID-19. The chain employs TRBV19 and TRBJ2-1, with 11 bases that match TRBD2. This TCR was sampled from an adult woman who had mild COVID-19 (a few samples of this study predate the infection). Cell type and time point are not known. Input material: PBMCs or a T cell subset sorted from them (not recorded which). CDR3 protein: CASSIISGRALNPNEQFF. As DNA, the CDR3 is TGTGCCAGTAGTATTATTAGCGGGAGGGCCCTAAATCCGAATGAGCAGTTCTTC.